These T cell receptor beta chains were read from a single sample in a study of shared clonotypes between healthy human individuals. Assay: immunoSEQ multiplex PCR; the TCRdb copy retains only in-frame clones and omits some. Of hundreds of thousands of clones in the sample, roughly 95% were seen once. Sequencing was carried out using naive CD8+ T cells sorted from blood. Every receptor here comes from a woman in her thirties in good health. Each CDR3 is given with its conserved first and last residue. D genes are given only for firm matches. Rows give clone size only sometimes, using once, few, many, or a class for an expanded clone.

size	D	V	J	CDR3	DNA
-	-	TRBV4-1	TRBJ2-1	CASSQERRAYNEQFF	TGCGCCAGCAGCCAAGAGAGGAGAGCCTACAATGAGCAGTTCTTC
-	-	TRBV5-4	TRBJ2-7	CATGGGSEQYF	TGTGCCACAGGGGGAGGAAGCGAGCAGTACTTC
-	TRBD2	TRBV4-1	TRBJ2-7	CASSQDPRGGRMNEQYF	TGCGCCAGCAGCCAAGATCCCCGGGGCGGGAGGATGAACGAGCAGTACTTC
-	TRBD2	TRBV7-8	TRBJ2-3	CASSLIAGEKDTQYF	TGTGCCAGCAGCTTAATAGCGGGAGAGAAAGATACGCAGTATTTT
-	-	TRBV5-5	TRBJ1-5	CASSMGLGAQPQHF	TGTGCCAGCAGCATGGGACTAGGGGCGCAGCCCCAGCATTTT
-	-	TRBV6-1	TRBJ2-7	CASATYPQAEQYF	TGTGCCAGCGCCACCTATCCCCAGGCCGAGCAGTACTTC
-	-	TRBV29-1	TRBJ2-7	CSVPIGGTYEQYF	TGCAGCGTCCCAATCGGAGGGACCTACGAGCAGTACTTC
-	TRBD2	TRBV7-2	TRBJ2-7	CASSRLTSGSDEQYF	TGTGCCAGCAGCCGCCTGACTAGCGGGAGTGACGAGCAGTACTTC
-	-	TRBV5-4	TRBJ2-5	CASSNSAQETQYF	TGTGCCAGCAGTAACAGTGCCCAAGAGACCCAGTACTTC
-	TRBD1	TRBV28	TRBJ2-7	CASKDRGNYEQYF	TGTGCCAGCAAGGACAGGGGGAACTACGAGCAGTACTTC
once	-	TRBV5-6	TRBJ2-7	CASSVGLEQYF	TGTGCCAGCAGCGTGGGGCTAGAGCAGTACTTC
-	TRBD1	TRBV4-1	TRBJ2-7	CASSQGVPGQEGFHEQYF	TGCGCCAGCAGCCAAGGCGTACCGGGACAGGAGGGGTTCCACGAGCAGTACTTC
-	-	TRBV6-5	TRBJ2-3	CASSPGSTDTQYF	TGTGCCAGCAGTCCCGGATCTACGGATACGCAGTATTTT
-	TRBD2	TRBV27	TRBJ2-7	CASSGSTSGRGEQYF	TGTGCCAGCAGTGGATCGACTAGCGGGAGGGGCGAGCAGTACTTC
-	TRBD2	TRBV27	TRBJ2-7	CASSLWGGSAYEQYF	TGTGCCAGCAGTTTATGGGGCGGGAGTGCCTACGAGCAGTACTTC
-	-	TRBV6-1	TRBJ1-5	CASSLNQPQHF	TGTGCCAGCAGCTTAAATCAGCCCCAGCATTTT
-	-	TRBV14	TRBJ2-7	CASSQFRGGDRPLHEQYF	TGTGCCAGCAGCCAGTTTAGGGGAGGGGACAGGCCCCTCCACGAGCAGTACTTC
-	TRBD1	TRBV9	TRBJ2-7	CASSPTTGGSYEQYF	TGTGCCAGCAGCCCAACGACAGGGGGATCCTACGAGCAGTACTTC
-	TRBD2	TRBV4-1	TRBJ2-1	CASSQRSPPLAGSYNEQFF	TGCGCCAGCAGCCAACGGAGTCCCCCACTAGCGGGATCCTACAATGAGCAGTTCTTC
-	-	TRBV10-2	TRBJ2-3	CASKGAGDTQYF	TGCGCCAGCAAGGGAGCGGGAGATACGCAGTATTTT
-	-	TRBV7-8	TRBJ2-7	CASSHRDNYEQYF	TGTGCCAGCAGCCACCGGGACAACTACGAGCAGTACTTC
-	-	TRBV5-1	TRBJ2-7	CASSDSYEQYF	TGCGCCAGCAGCGACTCCTACGAGCAGTACTTC
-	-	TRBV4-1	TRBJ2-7	CASSQAGGSYEQYF	TGCGCCAGCAGCCAAGCTGGGGGTAGCTACGAGCAGTACTTC
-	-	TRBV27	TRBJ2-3	CASTGGSTQYF	TGTGCCAGCACTGGAGGGAGTACGCAGTATTTT
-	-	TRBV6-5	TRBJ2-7	CASSYAGRNEQYF	TGTGCCAGCAGTTACGCAGGACGGAACGAGCAGTACTTC
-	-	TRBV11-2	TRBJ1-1	CASSFKAENTEAFF	TGTGCCAGCAGCTTTAAAGCAGAAAACACTGAAGCTTTCTTT
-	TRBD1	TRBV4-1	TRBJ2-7	CASSQDNYRGNEQYF	TGCGCCAGCAGCCAAGATAATTACAGGGGTAACGAGCAGTACTTC
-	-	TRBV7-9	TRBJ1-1	CASSLVPDVNTEAFF	TGTGCCAGCAGCTTGGTGCCTGATGTTAACACTGAAGCTTTCTTT
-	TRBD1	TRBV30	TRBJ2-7	CAWSPGTGSYEQYF	TGTGCCTGGAGTCCTGGGACAGGCTCCTACGAGCAGTACTTC
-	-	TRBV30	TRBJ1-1	CAWSVSDTEAFF	TGTGCCTGGAGTGTATCGGACACTGAAGCTTTCTTT